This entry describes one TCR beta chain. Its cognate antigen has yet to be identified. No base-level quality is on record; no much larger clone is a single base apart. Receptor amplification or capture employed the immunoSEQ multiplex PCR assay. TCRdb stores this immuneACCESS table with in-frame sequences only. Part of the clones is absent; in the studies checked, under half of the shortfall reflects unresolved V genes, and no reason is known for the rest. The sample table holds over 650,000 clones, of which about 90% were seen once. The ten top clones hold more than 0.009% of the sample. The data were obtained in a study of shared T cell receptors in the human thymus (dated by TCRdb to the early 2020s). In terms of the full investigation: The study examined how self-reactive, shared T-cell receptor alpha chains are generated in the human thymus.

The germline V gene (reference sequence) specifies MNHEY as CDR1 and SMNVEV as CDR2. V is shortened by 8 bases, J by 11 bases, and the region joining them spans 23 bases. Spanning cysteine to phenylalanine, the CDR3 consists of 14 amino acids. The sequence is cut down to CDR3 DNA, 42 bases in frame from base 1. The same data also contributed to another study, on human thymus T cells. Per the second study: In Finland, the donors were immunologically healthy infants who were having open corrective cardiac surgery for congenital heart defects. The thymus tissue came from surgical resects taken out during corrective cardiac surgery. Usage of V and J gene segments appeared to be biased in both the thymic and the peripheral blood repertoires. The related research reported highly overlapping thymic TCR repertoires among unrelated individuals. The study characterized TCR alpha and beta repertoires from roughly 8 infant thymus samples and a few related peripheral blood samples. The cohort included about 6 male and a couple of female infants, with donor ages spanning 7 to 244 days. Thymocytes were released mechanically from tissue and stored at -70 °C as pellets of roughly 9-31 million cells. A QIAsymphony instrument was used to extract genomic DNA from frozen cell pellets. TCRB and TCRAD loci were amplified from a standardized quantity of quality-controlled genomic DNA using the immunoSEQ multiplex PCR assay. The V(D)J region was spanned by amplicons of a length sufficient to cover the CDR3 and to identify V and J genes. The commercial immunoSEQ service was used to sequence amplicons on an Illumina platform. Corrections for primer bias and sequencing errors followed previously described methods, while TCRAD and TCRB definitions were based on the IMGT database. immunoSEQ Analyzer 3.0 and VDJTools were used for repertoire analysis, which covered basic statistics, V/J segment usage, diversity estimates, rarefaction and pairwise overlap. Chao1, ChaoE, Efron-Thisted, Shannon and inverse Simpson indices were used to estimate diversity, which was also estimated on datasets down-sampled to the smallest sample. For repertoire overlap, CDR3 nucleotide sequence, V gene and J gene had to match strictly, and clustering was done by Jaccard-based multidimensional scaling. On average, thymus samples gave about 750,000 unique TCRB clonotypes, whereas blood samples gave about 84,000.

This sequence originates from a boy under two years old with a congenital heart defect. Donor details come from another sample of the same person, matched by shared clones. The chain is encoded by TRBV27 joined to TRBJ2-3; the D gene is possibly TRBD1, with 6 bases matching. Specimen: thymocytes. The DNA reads TGTGCCAGCCTCGACAGGCTACCGAATGGTATGCAGTATTTT. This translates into CASLDRLPNGMQYF.